The entry below describes one TCR beta chain. These data are taken from a study of blood T cell repertoires in COVID-19. About the research overall: The United States, Italy and Spain supplied acute and convalescent COVID-19 samples. The cDNA or gDNA used as material had been derived from T cells, B-cell-depleted T cells, or PBMCs.

In the original analysis: Cell counts per sample came from amplifying reference gene primers. The protocol was immunoSEQ multiplex PCR, while the TCRdb copy is restricted to in-frame clones and leaves out a portion. That table supplies the V and J calls and clone size; D and trimming were determined from the DNA. The repertoire holds about 88,000 clones, with roughly 87% as singletons. Sequenced input: peripheral blood. The sequence came from a male donor with acute or convalescent COVID-19.

CDR3 in DNA: TGCGCCAGCAGCGGAACAAACGGGGGGAATTCACCCCTCCACTTT. It is translated as CASSGTNGGNSPLHF. The chain carries TRBV5-1 and TRBJ1-6; possibly TRBD1 for D (5 bases). This CDR3 has 15 amino acids. The germline gives CDR1 SGHRS, CDR2 YFSETQ. V lost 4 bases, J lost 7 bases, and 15 bases lay in between. Combining the CDR3 with reference TRBV5-1 and TRBJ1-6 gives the whole variable domain KAGVTQTPRYLIKTRGQQVTLSCSPISGHRSVSWYQQTPGQGLQFLFEYFSETQRNKGNFPGRFSGRQFSNSRSEMNVSTLELGDSALYLCASSGTNGGNSPLHFGNGTRLTVT.